The 15 T cell receptor beta chains below all came from one sample that was sequenced in a study of CD8 T cells in Susac syndrome. It was with random hexamers that 0.5 to 1 ug RNA was reverse transcribed. TCRdb passed the immunoSEQ multiplex PCR reads through MiXCR, listing each CDR3 protein once. This sample has hundreds of thousands of distinct CDR3 sequences, with over 90% found just once. Source material: CD4+ T cells from PBMCs. The receptor source for this set is a human donor with multiple sclerosis.

The gene calls are TRBV5-4 and TRBJ2-7; 8 nucleotides agree with TRBD2. CDR3 length equals 16 residues. Germline lookup yields CDR1 SGHNT and CDR2 YYREEE (reference sequence). V dropped 3 bases and J dropped 3; count of bases not matched to a gene: 11. The CDR3 DNA follows: TGTGCCAGCAGCTACTCCTCGGGGGGGTTTGGCTACGAGCAGTACTTC. This sequence encodes CASSYSSGGFGYEQYF.

The V gene is TRBV20-1, the J gene TRBJ1-4; no clear D. CDR3 length: 14 residues. The V end was cut by 0 bases, the J end by 6 bases, with 11 bases between. The germline CDR1 and CDR2 sequences are DFQATT and SNEGSKA (reference sequence). The CDR3 region has the DNA TGCAGTGCTAGAGATGCACAGAAGCATGAAAAACTGTTTTTT. It codes for CSARDAQKHEKLFF.

The chain carries TRBV25-1 and TRBJ2-5, with D maybe TRBD2 (6 bases). The CDR3 runs to 15 residues. Per germline, CDR1 MGHDK and CDR2 SYGVNS. The V and J ends lost 0 bases and 0 bases respectively, with 8 bases between them. The CDR3 here is CASSEYRGYQETQYF. CDR3 nucleotides: TGTGCCAGCAGTGAATATCGGGGGTACCAAGAGACCCAGTACTTC. Full variable domain (rest looked up from reference TRBV25-1 and TRBJ2-5): EADIYQTPRYLVIGTGKKITLECSQTMGHDKMYWYQQDPGMELHLIHYSYGVNSTEKGDLSSESTVSRIRTEHFPLTLESARPSHTSQYLCASSEYRGYQETQYFGPGTRLLVL.

The genes are TRBV29-1 and TRBJ1-1; 8 bases map to TRBD1. The CDR3 has 14 residues. Germline V gene data show CDR1 as SQVTM and CDR2 as ANQGSEA. V trimming: 7 bases; J trimming: 5 bases; junction bases outside the gene matches: 12. This chain's CDR3 is CSADFGGTGTEAFF. The CDR3 nucleotides read TGCAGCGCCGACTTCGGGGGGACAGGAACTGAAGCTTTCTTT.

This chain links TRBV5-6 with TRBJ1-2, with 9 bases aligning to TRBD1. The V segment lost 4 bases and the J segment 8 bases; nucleotides outside the gene matches: 6. Germline CDR1 reads SGHDT; CDR2 reads YYEEEE. CDR3 size: 13 residues. The CDR3 spells CASSDTGGNGYTF. The CDR3 bases are TGTGCCAGCAGCGATACAGGGGGCAACGGCTACACCTTC.

The V gene is TRBV20-1, the J gene TRBJ2-2; TRBD2 matches at 10 bases. Germline trimming cut 6 bases from V and 6 bases from J; bases unmatched to any gene: 4. Germline V gene lookup returns CDR1 DFQATT and CDR2 SNEGSKA (reference sequence). The CDR3 loop spans 13 amino acids. The CDR3: CSAPSGGAGELFF. The CDR3 DNA reads as TGCAGTGCCCCGAGCGGGGGGGCCGGGGAGCTGTTTTTT.

The gene calls are TRBV27 and TRBJ2-7; 8 nucleotides agree with TRBD1. CDR3 length equals 14 residues. Germline trimming cut 2 bases from V and 4 bases from J; bases unmatched to any gene: 4. Germline assignment: CDR1 MNHEY and CDR2 SMNVEV (reference sequence). The CDR3: CASSLGTGRYEQYF. The DNA for the CDR3 is TGTGCCAGCAGTTTAGGGACAGGTCGGTACGAGCAGTACTTC.

The chain couples TRBV29-1 to TRBJ2-7; 10 bases are shared with TRBD1. From germline, CDR1 is SQVTM and CDR2 ANQGSEA. The CDR3 sequence is 15 residues long. The J segment lost 6 bases and the V segment lost 5 bases, leaving 13 bases of the junction unmatched. The CDR3 sequence: CSVQTQRQGASEQYF. The CDR3 DNA reads TGCAGCGTTCAAACGCAGAGACAGGGGGCTAGCGAGCAGTACTTC.

The gene calls are TRBV24-1 and TRBJ2-1; 10 bases are a match to TRBD2. The CDR3 is made up of 16 amino acids. Germline V CDR1 and CDR2: KGHDR, SFDVKD. V lost 4 bases and J lost 6; bases outside the gene matches: 8. For the CDR3, the DNA is TGTGCCACCAGTGACCCCTCAGCGGGGGGGGTCAATGAGCAGTTCTTC. It is translated as CATSDPSAGGVNEQFF.

V usage is TRBV12-3 or TRBV12-4 and J usage is TRBJ2-7, with 8 bases aligning to TRBD2. This CDR3 contains 13 residues. V was clipped by 7 bases and J by 3 bases; unmatched bases: 5. The CDR3 is CASTPGRGYEQYF. The CDR3 DNA follows: TGTGCCAGCACCCCCGGGAGGGGCTACGAGCAGTACTTC.

This clonotype was seen only once. V and J are TRBV19 and TRBJ1-5; maybe TRBD1 (5 bases). Per the germline V gene, CDR1 is LNHDA and CDR2 is SQIVND (reference sequence). The V end lost 7 bases, the J end lost 0 bases, and 16 bases lay between the germline ends. The CDR3 covers 16 residues. CDR3 bases: TGTGCCAGTAACCCTCTGGGGGGATATAGCAATCAGCCCCAGCATTTT. Its translation is CASNPLGGYSNQPQHF.

This chain links TRBV7-9 with TRBJ2-1, with TRBD1 matching over 7 bases. The CDR3 totals 11 residues. V lost 5 bases and J lost 16; bases outside the gene matches: 8. CDR1 and CDR2 from the germline V gene are SEHNR and FQNEAQ (reference sequence). This chain's CDR3 is CASSEMGQKFF. The CDR3 DNA sequence: TGTGCCAGCAGCGAGATGGGACAGAAATTCTTC.

This chain joins TRBV30 and TRBJ1-4; 9 bases agree with TRBD1. CDR1 is GTSNPN and CDR2 is SVGIG in the germline V gene (reference sequence). With V trimmed by 0 bases and J by 8 bases, 1 base remained unmatched. The CDR3 contains 13 residues. The DNA for the CDR3 is TGTGCCTGGAGTGTAGGGACAGGGGAAAAACTGTTTTTT. Protein: CAWSVGTGEKLFF.

The chain recombines TRBV7-6 with TRBJ2-5; 8 nucleotides align to TRBD2. This CDR3 region has 17 residues. The ends lost 3 bases at V and 2 bases at J; junction bases unmatched: 11. Germline CDR1 and CDR2: SGHVS and FNYEAQ. CDR3 residues: CASSLMVPGGDQETQYF. As DNA, the CDR3 is TGTGCCAGCAGCTTGATGGTGCCGGGGGGGGATCAAGAGACCCAGTACTTC.

This chain uses TRBV29-1 with TRBJ1-3; 9 positions match TRBD1. Germline V gives CDR1 SQVTM, CDR2 ANQGSEA. CDR3 length equals 13 residues. V trimming: 7 bases; J trimming: 6 bases; junction bases outside the gene matches: 7. This CDR3 is CSGLQGAENTIYF. CDR3 sequence (DNA): TGCAGCGGCTTACAGGGGGCTGAAAACACCATATATTTT.